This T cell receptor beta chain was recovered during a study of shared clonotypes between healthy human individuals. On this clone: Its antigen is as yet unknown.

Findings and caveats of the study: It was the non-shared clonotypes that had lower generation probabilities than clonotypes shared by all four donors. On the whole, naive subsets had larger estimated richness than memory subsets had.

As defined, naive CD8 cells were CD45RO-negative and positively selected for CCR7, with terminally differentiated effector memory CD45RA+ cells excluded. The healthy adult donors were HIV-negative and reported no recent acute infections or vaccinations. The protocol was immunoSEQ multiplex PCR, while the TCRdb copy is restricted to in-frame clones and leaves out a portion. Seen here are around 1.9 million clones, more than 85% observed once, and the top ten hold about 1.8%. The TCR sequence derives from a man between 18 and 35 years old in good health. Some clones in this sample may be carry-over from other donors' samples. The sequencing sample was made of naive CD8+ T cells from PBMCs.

This chain's CDR3 is CASSPPVIAGQETQYF. The CDR3 DNA follows: TGTGCCAGCTCACCACCGGTAATAGCGGGACAAGAGACCCAGTACTTC. The V and J genes are TRBV18 and TRBJ2-5; 8 bases are a match to TRBD2. Germline V CDR1 and CDR2: KGHSH, LQKENI. V dropped 0 bases and J dropped 2; count of bases not matched to a gene: 5. This CDR3 contains 16 residues.